There are a few counts of the clone carrying this T cell receptor (beta chain). This sample is drawn from a study of blood T cell repertoires in COVID-19. Study as a whole: Spain, Italy and the United States supplied samples that represented acute and convalescent COVID-19. In each case, the material was cDNA or gDNA derived from T cells, B-cell-depleted T cells, or PBMCs.

As originally analysed: Reference gene primer amplification gave nucleated cell count estimates. Sequencing was performed with immunoSEQ multiplex PCR; in TCRdb, only in-frame clones are kept and a portion is missing. The V and J calls and clone size are taken from that table; D and trimming were inferred from the DNA. The profile covers over 85,000 clones, with approximately 84% appearing a single time and 9.5% to 10% taken by the ten largest. V was trimmed by 2 bases and J by 10 bases, leaving 12 bases between them. The CDR3 runs to 13 residues. The TCR comes from a man between 40 and 49 years old with active or convalescent COVID-19. V usage is TRBV12-3 or TRBV12-4 and J usage is TRBJ2-1; D is uncertain. Source material: peripheral blood. CDR3 region: CASSLPTDREQFF. CDR3 DNA sequence: TGTGCCAGCAGTTTACCGACTGATAGAGAGCAGTTCTTC.